Below are 21 T cell receptor beta chains sequenced from a single sample in a study of blood T cell repertoires in COVID-19. Data came from immunoSEQ multiplex PCR; TCRdb stores just in-frame clones and leaves some out. This table holds about 140,000 clones, around nine tenths found once. The sequencing input was peripheral blood. These receptors all stem from a man aged 55-75 years with active or convalescent COVID-19.

This chain connects TRBV9 to TRBJ2-3, with D tentatively TRBD1 (5 bases). Trimming cost V 1 base and J 3 bases, with 9 bases left between them. Germline lookup yields CDR1 SGDLS and CDR2 YYNGEE. The CDR3 runs 14 residues. The DNA for the CDR3 is TGTGCCAGCAGCGTACAGGGCGGAACAGATACGCAGTATTTT. Translating gives CASSVQGGTDTQYF.

J is TRBJ1-1 and V is TRBV30, with a possible D match to TRBD1 (6 bases). From germline, CDR1 is GTSNPN and CDR2 SVGIG (reference sequence). This CDR3 comprises 11 residues. The V end was cut by 2 bases, the J end by 8 bases, with 9 bases between. This CDR3 reads CAWSTGTEAFF. The CDR3, as DNA: TGTGCCTGGAGTACAGGGACGGAAGCTTTCTTT.

The chain has TRBV6-6 and TRBJ2-1; 8 bases fit TRBD2. The CDR3 covers 14 residues. V was clipped by 7 bases and J by 0 bases; unmatched bases: 2. Germline V gives CDR1 MNHNY, CDR2 SVGAGI (reference sequence). The chain's CDR3 is CASNLAGSYNEQFF. Written as DNA, the CDR3 is TGTGCCAGCAACCTAGCGGGCTCCTACAATGAGCAGTTCTTC.

The chain has TRBV9 and TRBJ2-5; 11 bases line up with TRBD2. The J segment lost 4 bases and the V segment lost 3 bases, leaving 14 bases of the junction unmatched. Germline lookup yields CDR1 SGDLS and CDR2 YYNGEE. The CDR3 has 18 amino acids. The CDR3 spells CASSGGTTSGRGGETQYF. CDR3 DNA: TGTGCCAGCAGCGGGGGGACAACTAGCGGGAGAGGAGGAGAGACCCAGTACTTC.

The chain combines TRBV2 with TRBJ1-2; D possibly corresponds to TRBD1 (6 bases). Per germline, CDR1 SNHLY and CDR2 FYNNEI. The CDR3 runs to 14 residues. V was clipped by 4 bases and J by 2 bases, with 11 bases between them. The CDR3 nucleotides read TGTGCCAGCAGTGTGGACAGTGGAAACTATGGCTACACCTTC. Translating it yields CASSVDSGNYGYTF.

The V and J genes are TRBV28 and TRBJ1-1; D gene unclear. The CDR3 has 14 amino acids. Trimming took off 6 bases at V and 2 bases at J, with 13 bases between the two ends. Per the germline V gene, CDR1 is MDHEN and CDR2 is SYDVKM. CDR3 coding DNA: TGTGCCAGCAGCCAGCGGCCGGGAAACACTGAAGCTTTCTTT. This translates into CASSQRPGNTEAFF.

The chain couples TRBV18 to TRBJ2-7; D perhaps matches TRBD2 (5 bases). Germline CDR1 reads KGHSH; CDR2 reads LQKENI. This CDR3 comprises 13 residues. Trimming left V 6 bases short and J 5 bases short, with 14 bases between. The CDR3 coding sequence is TGTGCCAGCTCCCTCACTGAGGGAGACGAGCAGTACTTC. Protein sequence: CASSLTEGDEQYF.

This clone was observed once. V usage is TRBV2 and J usage is TRBJ1-4; 9 positions match TRBD1. With 10 bases clipped from V and 0 bases from J, the junction kept 9 bases outside the gene matches. This CDR3 is built from 16 residues. CDR1 and CDR2 (germline): SNHLY, FYNNEI. CDR3 region: CATHSGQGTTNEKLFF. Written as DNA, the CDR3 is TGTGCCACCCACTCGGGACAGGGTACAACTAATGAAAAACTGTTTTTT. The full variable domain, its missing parts supplied by reference TRBV2 and TRBJ1-4, is EPEVTQTPSHQVTQMGQEVILRCVPISNHLYFYWYRQILGQKVEFLVSFYNNEISEKSEIFDDQFSVERPDGSNFTLKIRSTKLEDSAMYFCATHSGQGTTNEKLFFGSGTQLSVL.

V usage is TRBV11-3 and J usage is TRBJ2-1; 10 bases align to TRBD1. Germline V gives CDR1 SGHNT, CDR2 YENEEA. Trimming cost V 5 bases and J 9 bases; bases outside gene matches: 16. CDR3 length: 17 residues. CDR3 bases: TGTGCCAGCAGCACCGCGATTGCGGGACAGGGGTTTACTGAGCAGTTCTTC. This codes for CASSTAIAGQGFTEQFF.

The sample holds a few counts of this clone. The genes are TRBV28 and TRBJ2-7; 7 nucleotides match TRBD1. The CDR3 contains 15 residues. V lost 4 bases to trimming and J lost 9 bases; unmatched junction nucleotides: 15. Germline CDR1 reads MDHEN; CDR2 reads SYDVKM. The CDR3 is CASSYDTTGSARQYF. The CDR3 DNA follows: TGTGCCAGCAGTTACGACACGACAGGGTCTGCGCGGCAGTACTTC.

The chain links TRBV12-5 to TRBJ2-7, with 14 bases aligning to TRBD2. The length of the CDR3 is 20 residues. The junction had 15 bases not matched to a gene; V was cut back by 3 bases and J by 2 bases. The germline V gene encodes CDR1 LGHNT and CDR2 FRNRAP. CDR3 loop: CASGFERGLGTSGSPYEQYF. Here the CDR3 DNA reads TGTGCTAGTGGTTTCGAACGGGGTCTTGGGACTAGCGGGAGCCCCTACGAGCAGTACTTC.

The chain employs TRBV14 and TRBJ1-4, with D hard to call. V was shortened by 0 bases and J by 10 bases, with 9 bases between the two germline ends. This CDR3 is built from 13 residues. Per the germline V gene, CDR1 is SGHDN and CDR2 is FVKESK. CDR3 protein: CASSQEAGLKLFF. The CDR3 DNA is TGTGCCAGCAGCCAAGAGGCAGGCCTAAAACTGTTTTTT.

V gene TRBV7-3 combines with J gene TRBJ2-1; 7 nucleotides match TRBD2. V shed 4 bases and J 7 bases; nucleotides not matched to a gene: 10. Looked up from germline, CDR1 is SGHTA and CDR2 is FQGTGA. CDR3 length equals 15 residues. This CDR3 is CASSSSWVSGNEQFF. Here the CDR3 DNA reads TGTGCCAGCAGCTCCTCTTGGGTTAGCGGGAATGAGCAGTTCTTC.

The rearrangement links TRBV11-2 to TRBJ2-5; no clear D gene. The CDR3 runs to 15 residues. Germline CDR1 and CDR2: SGHAT and FQNNGV. Trimming took 5 bases from V and 2 from J, leaving 15 bases between them. CDR3 protein: CASSPTIDWQETQYF. DNA of the CDR3: TGTGCCAGCAGCCCCACAATTGACTGGCAAGAGACCCAGTACTTC.

The J gene is TRBJ1-4, the V gene TRBV27; the match to TRBD1 covers 8 bases. The CDR3 spans 14 residues. V trimming: 6 bases; J trimming: 8 bases; junction bases outside the gene matches: 8. Germline values: CDR1 MNHEY, CDR2 SMNVEV (reference sequence). This CDR3 is CASRDQGAGEKLFF. CDR3 coding DNA: TGTGCCAGCAGGGACCAGGGGGCGGGAGAAAAACTGTTTTTT.

The count of this clone is one. The J gene is TRBJ2-5, the V gene TRBV5-5, with TRBD2 matching over 13 bases. The J segment lost 5 bases and the V segment lost 0 bases, leaving 7 bases of the junction unmatched. Per the germline V gene, CDR1 is SGHKS and CDR2 is YYEKEE (reference sequence). There are 17 residues in the CDR3. CDR3 sequence (DNA): TGTGCCAGCAGCTTGGTACTAGCGGGAGGGTTCGGGGAGACCCAGTACTTC. Protein product: CASSLVLAGGFGETQYF.

This chain links TRBV6-1 with TRBJ2-7; TRBD2 is a possible D gene (5 bases). Between the trimmed V and J ends, which lost 2 bases and 12 bases, there was a span of 23 bases. This CDR3 has 15 amino acids. Germline V gives CDR1 MNHNS, CDR2 SASEGT. The CDR3 spells CASSESRTPTRGRYF. In DNA, the CDR3 is TGTGCCAGCAGTGAATCCCGGACTCCCACACGAGGCAGGTACTTC.

J is TRBJ2-3 and V is TRBV5-1; D gene unclear. The CDR3 length is 14 residues. Deletions cut 0 bases from V and 7 bases from J, with 12 bases between. Germline assignment: CDR1 SGHRS and CDR2 YFSETQ. Here the CDR3 DNA reads TGCGCCAGCAGCTTGGCGCCAGGATTGAATACGCAGTATTTT. It codes for CASSLAPGLNTQYF.

The chain links TRBV6-5 to TRBJ2-7; 9 nucleotides align to TRBD1. This CDR3 contains 16 residues. After removal of 2 bases from V and 0 bases from J, the junction contained 5 bases not matched to a gene. Germline CDR1 and CDR2: MNHEY and SVGAGI. CDR3 coding DNA: TGTGCCAGCAGTTACGTAGGACAGGGGAGCTCCTACGAGCAGTACTTC. Translation gives CASSYVGQGSSYEQYF.

CDR3 DNA: TGTGCTAGTGCCGGAAGAGGGTTGGGCACTGAAGCTTTCTTT. This translates into CASAGRGLGTEAFF. The chain carries TRBV12-5 and TRBJ1-1; D unresolved. The ends were cut back, 7 bases at V and 4 bases at J, with 16 bases in the middle. The germline CDR1 and CDR2 sequences are LGHNT and FRNRAP. CDR3 length: 14 residues.

The V gene is TRBV12-3 or TRBV12-4, the J gene TRBJ2-5; D is possibly TRBD2 (5 bases). Trimming cost V 7 bases and J 5 bases, with 14 bases left between them. The CDR3 sequence is 13 residues long. The CDR3 loop is CASTGIDPETQYF. The CDR3 DNA sequence: TGTGCCAGCACCGGGATAGATCCGGAGACCCAGTACTTC.